These T cell receptor beta chains were read from a single sample in a study of shared clonotypes between healthy human individuals. Only in-frame clones appear in the TCRdb table, and some are missing; sequencing was by immunoSEQ multiplex PCR. This table holds about 2.1 million clones, 80% to 95% found once. The sequenced sample was naive CD8+ T cells from PBMCs. The receptors derive from a man aged 18 to 29 in good health. Some clones in this sample may be carry-over from other donors' samples. The conserved cysteine and the conserved F or W are not part of the CDR3 here. The order of the fields is V gene, J gene, CDR3 protein.

TRBV19	TRBJ2-7	ASSIGGLFSYEQY
TRBV9	TRBJ2-2	ASSVSSGGNTGELF
TRBV5-6	TRBJ2-1	ASSLEGGYNEQF
TRBV19	TRBJ2-7	ASSTYYDNPGGEQY
TRBV25-1	TRBJ1-1	ASSEYPRTGSNTEAF
TRBV6-5	TRBJ2-7	ASSYGERQHEQY
TRBV27	TRBJ1-5	ASSPNDRRGQPQH
TRBV19	TRBJ1-5	ASSIEGFNQPQH
TRBV2	TRBJ2-1	ASTRLAGGPYNEQF
TRBV4-1	TRBJ2-7	ASSRASVRYEQY
TRBV9	TRBJ2-7	ASSGDKQGMRGHDEQY
TRBV4-1	TRBJ1-5	ASSQDGTGSSLNQPQH
TRBV28	TRBJ1-1	ASSLLRRGTEAF
TRBV14	TRBJ1-2	ASSPQGSGYGYT
TRBV19	TRBJ1-3	ASSIWTGAGNTIY
TRBV11-2	TRBJ2-2	ASSRGQRENTGELF
TRBV27	TRBJ2-3	ASSSGTSGTDTQY
TRBV5-8	TRBJ1-2	ASSWDHRSSNYGYT
TRBV7-9	TRBJ2-5	ASSLGVLEAQY
TRBV5-6	TRBJ2-4	ASSAEDRVDIQY
TRBV27	TRBJ1-2	ASSWTGIYNYGYT
TRBV10-3	TRBJ2-5	AISETDGPSQTQY
TRBV5-1	TRBJ2-5	ASSEGLAGETQY
TRBV5-1	TRBJ2-3	ASRTDGGTDTQY
TRBV27	TRBJ1-1	ASSLRAGWTEAF
TRBV29-1	TRBJ1-4	SALGGENLF
TRBV6-1	TRBJ2-7	ASSRTGRGSYEQY
TRBV7-3	TRBJ1-1	ASSLDRGTEAF
TRBV6-6	TRBJ1-3	ASSYSTESGNTIY
TRBV14	TRBJ2-1	ASSQAVNEQF
TRBV7-9	TRBJ1-1	ASSLNPGLNTEAF
TRBV5-6	TRBJ1-2	ASSLVGNYGYT
TRBV29-1	TRBJ2-7	SVHSDSSYEQY